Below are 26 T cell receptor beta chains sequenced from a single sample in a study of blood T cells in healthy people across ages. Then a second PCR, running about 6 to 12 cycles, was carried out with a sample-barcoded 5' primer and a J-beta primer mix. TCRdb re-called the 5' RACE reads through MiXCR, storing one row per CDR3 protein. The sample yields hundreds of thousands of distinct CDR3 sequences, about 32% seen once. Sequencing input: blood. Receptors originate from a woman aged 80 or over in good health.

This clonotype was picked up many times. CDR3 bases: TGTGCCAGCAGCTTAATTTCCCCGACAGCGAGCTCCTACAATGAGCAGTTCTTC. Its translation is CASSLISPTASSYNEQFF. This sequence joins TRBV7-3 and TRBJ2-1; TRBD1 might be the D (5 bases). This CDR3 is 18 amino acids long. The ends were cut back, 1 base at V and 0 bases at J, with 16 bases in the middle. Per the germline V gene, CDR1 is SGHTA and CDR2 is FQGTGA.

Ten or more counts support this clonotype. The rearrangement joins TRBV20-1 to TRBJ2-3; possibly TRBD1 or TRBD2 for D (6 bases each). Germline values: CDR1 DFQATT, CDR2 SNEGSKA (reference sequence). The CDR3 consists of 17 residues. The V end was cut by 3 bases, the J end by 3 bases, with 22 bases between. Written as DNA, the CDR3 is TGCAGTGCTAGCGCAAGATTGGGGGCGGGGTTAACAGATACGCAGTATTTT. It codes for CSASARLGAGLTDTQYF.

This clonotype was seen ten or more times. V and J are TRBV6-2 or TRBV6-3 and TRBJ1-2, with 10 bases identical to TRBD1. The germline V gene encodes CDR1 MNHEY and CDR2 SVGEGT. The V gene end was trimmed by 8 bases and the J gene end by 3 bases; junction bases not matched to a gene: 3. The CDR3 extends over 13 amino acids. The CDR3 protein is CASVDRGDYGYTF. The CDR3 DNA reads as TGTGCCAGCGTGGACAGGGGGGACTATGGCTACACCTTC.

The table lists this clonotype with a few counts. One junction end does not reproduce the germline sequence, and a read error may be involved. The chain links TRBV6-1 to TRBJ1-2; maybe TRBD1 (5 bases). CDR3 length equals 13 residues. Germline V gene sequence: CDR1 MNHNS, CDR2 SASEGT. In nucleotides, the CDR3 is TGTGTCAGCAGTGAATTAGGGGTTTATGGCTACACCTTC. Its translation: CVSSELGVYGYTF.

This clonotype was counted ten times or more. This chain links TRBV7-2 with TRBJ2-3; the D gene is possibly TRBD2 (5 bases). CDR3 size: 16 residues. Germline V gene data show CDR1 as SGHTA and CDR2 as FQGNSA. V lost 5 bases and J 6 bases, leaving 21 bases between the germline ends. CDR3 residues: CASSPPPGPRVDTQYF. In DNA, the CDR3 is TGTGCCAGCAGCCCCCCACCCGGGCCGCGGGTGGATACGCAGTATTTT.

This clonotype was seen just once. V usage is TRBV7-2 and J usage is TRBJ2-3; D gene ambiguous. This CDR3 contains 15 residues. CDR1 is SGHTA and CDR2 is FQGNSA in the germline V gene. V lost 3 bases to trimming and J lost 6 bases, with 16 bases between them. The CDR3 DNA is TGTGCCAGCAGCTTTTCCGGACGTGGAGTGGATACGCAGTATTTT. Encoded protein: CASSFSGRGVDTQYF.

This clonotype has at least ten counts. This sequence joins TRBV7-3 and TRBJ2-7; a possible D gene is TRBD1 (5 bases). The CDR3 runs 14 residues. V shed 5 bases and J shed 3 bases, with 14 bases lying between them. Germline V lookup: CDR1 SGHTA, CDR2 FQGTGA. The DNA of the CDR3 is TGTGCCAGCAGCCCCCAGGGTACGAACTACGAGCAGTACTTC. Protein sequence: CASSPQGTNYEQYF.

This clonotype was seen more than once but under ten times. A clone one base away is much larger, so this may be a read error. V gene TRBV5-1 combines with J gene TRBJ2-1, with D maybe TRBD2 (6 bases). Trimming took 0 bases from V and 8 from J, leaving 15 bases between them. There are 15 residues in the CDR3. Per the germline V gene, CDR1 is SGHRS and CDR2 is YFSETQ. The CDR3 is CASSLAGVTWDEQFF. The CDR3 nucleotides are TGCGCCAGCAGCTTGGCGGGGGTGACGTGGGATGAGCAGTTCTTC. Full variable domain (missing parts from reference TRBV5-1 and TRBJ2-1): KAGVTQTPRYLIKTRGQQVTLSCSPISGHRSVSWYQQTPGQGLQFLFEYFSETQRNKGNFPGRFSGRQFSNSRSEMNVSTLELGDSALYLCASSLAGVTWDEQFFGPGTRLTVL.

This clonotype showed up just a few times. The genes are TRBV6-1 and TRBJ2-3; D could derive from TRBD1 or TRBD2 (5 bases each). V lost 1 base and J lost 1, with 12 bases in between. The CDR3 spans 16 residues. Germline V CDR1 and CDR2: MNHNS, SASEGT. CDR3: CASSEEWGLRTDTQYF. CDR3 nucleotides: TGTGCCAGCAGTGAAGAATGGGGGTTGCGCACAGATACGCAGTATTTT.

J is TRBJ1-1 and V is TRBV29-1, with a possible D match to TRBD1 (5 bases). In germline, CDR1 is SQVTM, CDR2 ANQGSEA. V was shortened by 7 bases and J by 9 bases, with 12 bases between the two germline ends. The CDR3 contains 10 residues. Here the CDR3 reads CSALRDQAFF. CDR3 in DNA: TGCAGCGCGCTCCGGGACCAAGCTTTCTTT.

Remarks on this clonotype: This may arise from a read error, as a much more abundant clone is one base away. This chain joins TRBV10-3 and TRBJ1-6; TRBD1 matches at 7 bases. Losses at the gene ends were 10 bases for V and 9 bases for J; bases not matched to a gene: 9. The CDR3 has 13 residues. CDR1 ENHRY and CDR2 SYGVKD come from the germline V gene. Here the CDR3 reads CANQQGSGSPLHF. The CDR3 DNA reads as TGTGCCAATCAACAGGGGAGTGGTTCACCCCTCCACTTT.

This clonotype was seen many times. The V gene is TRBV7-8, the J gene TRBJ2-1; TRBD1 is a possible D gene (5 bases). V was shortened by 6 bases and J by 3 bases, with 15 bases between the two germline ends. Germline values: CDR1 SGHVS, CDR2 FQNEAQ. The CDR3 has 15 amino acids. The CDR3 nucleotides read TGTGCCAGCAGAGTAGGGGTTTCCTACTACAATGAGCAGTTCTTC. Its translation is CASRVGVSYYNEQFF.

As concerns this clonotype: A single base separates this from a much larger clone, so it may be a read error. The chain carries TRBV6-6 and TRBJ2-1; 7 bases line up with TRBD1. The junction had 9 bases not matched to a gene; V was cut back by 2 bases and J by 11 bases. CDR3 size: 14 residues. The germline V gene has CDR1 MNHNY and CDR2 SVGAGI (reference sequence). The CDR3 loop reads CASSYRSTGAKQFF. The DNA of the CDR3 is TGTGCCAGCAGTTACCGATCCACAGGGGCTAAGCAGTTCTTC.

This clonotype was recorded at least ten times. The CDR3 sequence is CASSQTGGTDTQYF. CDR3 nucleotide sequence: TGTGCCAGCAGCCAAACGGGGGGCACAGATACGCAGTATTTT. The chain combines TRBV14 with TRBJ2-3, with D possibly being TRBD2 (6 bases). Trimming removed 2 bases at V and 1 base at J, with 7 bases between. The CDR3 is 14 amino acids. Per the germline V gene, CDR1 is SGHDN and CDR2 is FVKESK. Together with reference TRBV14 and TRBJ2-3, the CDR3 gives the full variable domain: EAGVTQFPSHSVIEKGQTVTLRCDPISGHDNLYWYRRVMGKEIKFLLHFVKESKQDESGMPNNRFLAERTGGTYSTLKVQPAELEDSGVYFCASSQTGGTDTQYFGPGTRLTVL.

CDR3 loop: CASSSRRQDYGYTF. CDR3 coding DNA: TGTGCCAGCAGCTCCCGTCGACAGGACTATGGCTACACCTTC. The chain links TRBV7-2 to TRBJ1-2; tentatively, D is TRBD1 (6 bases). Trimming took off 4 bases at V and 3 bases at J, with 12 bases between the two ends. Germline CDR1 reads SGHTA; CDR2 reads FQGNSA. This CDR3 is built from 14 residues.

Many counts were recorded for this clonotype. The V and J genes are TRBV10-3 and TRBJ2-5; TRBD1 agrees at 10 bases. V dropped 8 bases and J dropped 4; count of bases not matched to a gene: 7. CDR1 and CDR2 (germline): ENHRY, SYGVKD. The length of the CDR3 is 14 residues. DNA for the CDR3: TGTGCCATCGGGGCGGGACAGGGGAGAGAGACCCAGTACTTC. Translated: CAIGAGQGRETQYF.

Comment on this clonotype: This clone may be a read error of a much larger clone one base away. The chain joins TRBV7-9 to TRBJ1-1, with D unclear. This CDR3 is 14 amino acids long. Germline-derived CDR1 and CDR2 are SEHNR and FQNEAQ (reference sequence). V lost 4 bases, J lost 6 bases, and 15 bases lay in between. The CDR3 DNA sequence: TGTGCCAGCAGCTCGAGGGAGGGTGGCGCTGAAGCTTTCTTT. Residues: CASSSREGGAEAFF.

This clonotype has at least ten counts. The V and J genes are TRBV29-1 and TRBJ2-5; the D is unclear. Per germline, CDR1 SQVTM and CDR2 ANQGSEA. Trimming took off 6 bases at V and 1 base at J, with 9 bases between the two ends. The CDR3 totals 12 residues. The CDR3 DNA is TGCAGCGTCCTCAAATCCCAAGAGACCCAGTACTTC. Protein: CSVLKSQETQYF.

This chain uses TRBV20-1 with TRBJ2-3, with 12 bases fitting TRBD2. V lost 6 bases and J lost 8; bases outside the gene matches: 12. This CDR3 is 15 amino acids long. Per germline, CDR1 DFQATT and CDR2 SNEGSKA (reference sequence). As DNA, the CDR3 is TGCAGTGCCGCGCTCCTAGCGGGGGGGCTGGGTACGCAGTATTTT. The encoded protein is CSAALLAGGLGTQYF.

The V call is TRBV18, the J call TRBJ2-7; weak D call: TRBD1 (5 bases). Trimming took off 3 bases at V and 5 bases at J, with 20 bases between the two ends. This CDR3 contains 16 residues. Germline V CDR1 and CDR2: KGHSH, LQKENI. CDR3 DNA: TGTGCCAGCTCACCCCTAGGGGCAGGGCAAGGAAACGAGCAGTACTTC. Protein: CASSPLGAGQGNEQYF.

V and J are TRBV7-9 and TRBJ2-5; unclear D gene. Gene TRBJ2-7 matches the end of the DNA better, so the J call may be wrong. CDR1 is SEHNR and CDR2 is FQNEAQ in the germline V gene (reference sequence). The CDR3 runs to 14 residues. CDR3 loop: CASSITGGWCEQYF. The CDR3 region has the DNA TGTGCCAGCAGCATTACGGGTGGGTGGTGCGAGCAGTACTTC.

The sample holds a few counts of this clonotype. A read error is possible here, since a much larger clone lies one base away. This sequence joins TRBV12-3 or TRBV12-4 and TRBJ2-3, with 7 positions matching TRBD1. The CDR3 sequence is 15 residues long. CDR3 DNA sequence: TGTGCCAGCAGTCTAGACAGGGCGAACACAGATACGGAGTATTTT. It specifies CASSLDRANTDTEYF.

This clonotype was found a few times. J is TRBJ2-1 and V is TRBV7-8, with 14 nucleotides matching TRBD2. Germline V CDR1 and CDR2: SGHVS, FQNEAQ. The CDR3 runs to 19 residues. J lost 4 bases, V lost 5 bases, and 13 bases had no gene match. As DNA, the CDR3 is TGTGCCAGCAGCGGCAAGACCAGGACTAGCGGGGGGACTTACAATGAGCAGTTCTTC. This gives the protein CASSGKTRTSGGTYNEQFF. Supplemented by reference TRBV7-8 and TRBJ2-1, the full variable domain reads GAGVSQSPRYKVAKRGQDVALRCDPISGHVSLFWYQQALGQGPEFLTYFQNEAQLDKSGLPSDRFFAERPEGSVSTLKIQRTQQEDSAVYLCASSGKTRTSGGTYNEQFFGPGTRLTVL.

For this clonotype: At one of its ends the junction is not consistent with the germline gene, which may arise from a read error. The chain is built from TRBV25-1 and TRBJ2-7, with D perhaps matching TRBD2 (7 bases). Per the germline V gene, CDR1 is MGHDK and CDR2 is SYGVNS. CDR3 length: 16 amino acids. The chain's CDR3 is CASSEGNGGPFYEQYF. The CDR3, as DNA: TGCGCCAGCAGTGAAGGGAACGGGGGGCCCTTCTACGAGCAGTACTTC.

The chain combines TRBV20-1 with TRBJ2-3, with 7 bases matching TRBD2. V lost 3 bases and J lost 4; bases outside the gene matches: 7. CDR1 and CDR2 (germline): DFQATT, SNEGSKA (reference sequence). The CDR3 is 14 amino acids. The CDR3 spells CSASAGEVADTQYF. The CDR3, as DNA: TGCAGTGCTAGTGCGGGAGAGGTCGCAGATACGCAGTATTTT.

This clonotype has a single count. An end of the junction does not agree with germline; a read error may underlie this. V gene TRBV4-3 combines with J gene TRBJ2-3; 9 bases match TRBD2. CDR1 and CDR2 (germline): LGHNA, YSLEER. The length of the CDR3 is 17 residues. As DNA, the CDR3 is TGCGCTAGCAGCCAGGAAAAGGCTAGCGGGATCACAGATACGCAGTATTTT. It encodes CASSQEKASGITDTQYF.